The next 14 T cell receptor beta chains were all read from a single sample in a study of blood T cell repertoires in COVID-19. Only in-frame clones appear in the TCRdb table, and some are missing; sequencing was by immunoSEQ multiplex PCR. Here the sample spans about 380,000 clones, approximately 89% being singletons. Sequences were obtained from PBMCs or T cells enriched from blood (not recorded which). All receptors come from a man younger than 45 who had recovered from COVID-19.

V and J are TRBV7-9 and TRBJ2-1, with D tentatively TRBD2 (5 bases). Germline V gene lookup returns CDR1 SEHNR and CDR2 FQNEAQ (reference sequence). This CDR3 is built from 16 residues. V lost 2 bases, J lost 8 bases, and 19 bases lay in between. The CDR3 sequence: CASSLRLASLVHEQFF. The DNA for the CDR3 is TGTGCCAGCAGCTTACGCCTAGCTTCCTTGGTCCATGAGCAGTTCTTC.

V usage is TRBV4-2 and J usage is TRBJ2-1; TRBD2 aligns across 8 bases. Trimming took 4 bases from V and 4 from J; bases not matched to a gene: 9. This CDR3 comprises 16 residues. Germline V gene lookup returns CDR1 LGHNA and CDR2 YNFKEQ. CDR3 nucleotides: TGTGCCAGCAGCCCCCGGTTTAGCGGGGAGTACAATGAGCAGTTCTTC. Protein product: CASSPRFSGEYNEQFF.

The gene calls are TRBV6-5 and TRBJ1-2, with 10 bases matching TRBD1. After removal of 2 bases from V and 7 bases from J, the junction contained 4 bases not matched to a gene. The CDR3 has 14 amino acids. CDR1 is MNHEY, CDR2 SVGAGI, per germline. In DNA form, the CDR3 reads TGTGCCAGCAGTTACGGGGACAGGGGATTTGGCTACACCTTC. Translation gives CASSYGDRGFGYTF.

The chain links TRBV9 to TRBJ1-2; 9 nucleotides line up with TRBD1. Germline assignment: CDR1 SGDLS and CDR2 YYNGEE. The ends lost 4 bases at V and 8 bases at J; junction bases unmatched: 9. CDR3 length: 14 amino acids. The CDR3 is CASSPRTGEEGYTF. The CDR3 region has the DNA TGTGCCAGCAGCCCCCGGACAGGGGAGGAGGGCTACACCTTC.

This clone was picked up a small number of times. The CDR3 sequence: CASSQSGAIFNSPLHF. The CDR3 DNA reads as TGTGCCAGCAGCCAGAGTGGAGCGATTTTTAATTCACCCCTCCACTTT. The chain uses TRBV3-1 (or the pseudogene TRBV3-2) and TRBJ1-6; unclear D gene. Germline lookup yields CDR1 LGHDT and CDR2 YNNKEL (reference sequence). There are 16 residues in the CDR3. V dropped 3 bases and J dropped 6 bases, with 15 bases sitting between them.

The chain joins TRBV5-1 to TRBJ1-2; 10 bases are shared with TRBD1. Losses at the gene ends were 6 bases for V and 6 bases for J; bases not matched to a gene: 8. This CDR3 has 14 amino acids. The germline V gene has CDR1 SGHRS and CDR2 YFSETQ. CDR3 DNA sequence: TGCGCCAGCACTGGACAGGGGGTGCATCATGGCTACACCTTC. Protein sequence: CASTGQGVHHGYTF.

This sequence joins TRBV9 and TRBJ2-2, with no clear D. The germline CDR1 and CDR2 sequences are SGDLS and YYNGEE. This CDR3 has 17 amino acids. The V and J ends lost 0 bases and 6 bases respectively, with 18 bases between them. The CDR3 bases are TGTGCCAGCAGCGTAGCTTCGGCCCCCGGGTTCTCCGGGGAGCTGTTTTTT. This codes for CASSVASAPGFSGELFF. Full variable domain (remainder filled in from reference TRBV9 and TRBJ2-2): DSGVTQTPKHLITATGQRVTLRCSPRSGDLSVYWYQQSLDQGLQFLIQYYNGEERAKGNILERFSAQQFPDLHSELNLSSLELGDSALYFCASSVASAPGFSGELFFGEGSRLTVL.

V and J are TRBV4-1 and TRBJ2-2, with 7 bases fitting TRBD2. Per the germline V gene, CDR1 is MGHRA and CDR2 is YSYEKL. This CDR3 contains 15 residues. V dropped 2 bases and J dropped 2; count of bases not matched to a gene: 2. The CDR3 is CASSQPGLNTGELFF. The CDR3 DNA is TGCGCCAGCAGCCAACCGGGACTAAACACCGGGGAGCTGTTTTTT.

This chain's CDR3 is CASRVTGWGEKLFF. CDR3 in DNA: TGTGCCAGCAGGGTCACAGGGTGGGGTGAAAAACTGTTTTTT. V usage is TRBV6-5 and J usage is TRBJ1-4; D may be TRBD1 (6 bases). V was shortened by 6 bases and J by 7 bases, with 15 bases between the two germline ends. The CDR3 covers 14 residues. The germline V gene encodes CDR1 MNHEY and CDR2 SVGAGI.

V usage is TRBV18 and J usage is TRBJ2-7, with D hard to call. CDR1 is KGHSH and CDR2 is LQKENI in the germline V gene. Between the trimmed V and J ends, which lost 0 bases and 8 bases, there was a span of 17 bases. This CDR3 region has 15 residues. CDR3 DNA: TGTGCCAGCTCACCACCGGCCAGGTCCGATGATAAGCAGTACTTC. Translation gives CASSPPARSDDKQYF.

The J gene is TRBJ2-7, the V gene TRBV14, with D possibly TRBD1 on 5 matching bases. Germline CDR1 and CDR2: SGHDN and FVKESK. CDR3 length: 15 amino acids. The V gene lost 4 bases and the J gene lost 2 bases, with 15 bases spanning the gap. The DNA of the CDR3 is TGTGCCAGCAGCCCGCGCCCTCTCAGGGCCTACGAGCAGTACTTC. Encoded protein: CASSPRPLRAYEQYF.

The CDR3 loop is CASSPSEQYF. CDR3 DNA sequence: TGTGCCAGCAGCCCGTCCGAGCAGTACTTC. The genes are TRBV7-9 and TRBJ2-7; D not certain. The CDR3 runs 10 residues. Trimming pared 5 bases from V and 6 bases from J, leaving 5 bases between. Germline V gene sequence: CDR1 SEHNR, CDR2 FQNEAQ (reference sequence).

The rearrangement uses TRBV12-3 or TRBV12-4 and TRBJ1-3, with D perhaps matching TRBD1 (5 bases). The CDR3 length is 13 residues. Deletions cut 6 bases from V and 4 bases from J, with 10 bases between. CDR3 sequence (DNA): TGTGCCAGCAGCAACTACAGGGGAAACACCATATATTTT. Translating gives CASSNYRGNTIYF.

The chain is built from TRBV27 and TRBJ1-6; 7 bases fit TRBD1. Germline CDR1 reads MNHEY; CDR2 reads SMNVEV (reference sequence). V was clipped by 1 base and J by 11 bases; unmatched bases: 8. The CDR3 loop spans 15 amino acids. Here the CDR3 reads CASSLWGQLSAPLHF. CDR3 DNA: TGTGCCAGCAGTTTATGGGGACAGTTGTCGGCACCCCTCCACTTT.